One sample yielded the 6 T cell receptor beta chains listed below, sequenced in a study of cytomegalovirus exposure and HLA in healthy donors. The PCR employed 60 Vbeta primers together with 13 Jbeta primers. Sequencing was performed with immunoSEQ multiplex PCR; in TCRdb, only in-frame clones are kept and a portion is missing. The repertoire has 130,000 to 150,000 clones, 60% to 80% of them found once; the top ten carry around 5%. The sample was PBMCs. These receptors all stem from a male donor in good health and CMV-seronegative.

The rearrangement links TRBV7-2 to TRBJ2-6; D not resolved. The germline CDR1 and CDR2 sequences are SGHTA and FQGNSA. The CDR3 loop spans 16 amino acids. V lost 1 base to trimming and J lost 0 bases, with 7 bases between them. CDR3 amino acids: CASSLERFSGANVLTF. The CDR3 DNA reads as TGTGCCAGCAGCTTAGAACGGTTCTCTGGGGCCAACGTCCTGACTTTC.

This clone was counted between two and nine times. This chain joins TRBV7-3 and TRBJ2-5, with TRBD2 matching 8 bases. Germline V gene lookup returns CDR1 SGHTA and CDR2 FQGTGA. There are 16 residues in the CDR3. V lost 5 bases to trimming and J lost 5 bases; unmatched junction nucleotides: 13. This CDR3 reads CASSPVGGADRETQYF. The CDR3 DNA follows: TGTGCCAGCAGCCCCGTCGGGGGGGCCGATAGGGAGACCCAGTACTTC. Based on the CDR3 plus reference TRBV7-3 and TRBJ2-5, the full variable domain is GAGVSQTPSNKVTEKGKYVELRCDPISGHTALYWYRQSLGQGPEFLIYFQGTGAADDSGLPNDRFFAVRPEGSVSTLKIQRTERGDSAVYLCASSPVGGADRETQYFGPGTRLLVL.

This clone was found once. The gene calls are TRBV30 and TRBJ1-2; 8 bases agree with TRBD1. From germline, CDR1 is GTSNPN and CDR2 SVGIG (reference sequence). CDR3 length: 13 amino acids. V gave up 8 bases and J gave up 4 bases; unmatched junction bases: 9. CDR3 DNA sequence: TGTGCCCGACGCAGGGGGCGCGGCTATGGCTACACCTTC. It yields the protein CARRRGRGYGYTF. The full variable domain, rest sourced from reference TRBV30 and TRBJ1-2, is SQTIHQWPATLVQPVGSPLSLECTVEGTSNPNLYWYRQAAGRGLQLLFYSVGIGQISSEVPQNLSASRPQDRQFILSSKKLLLSDSGFYLCARRRGRGYGYTFGSGTRLTVV.

The chain uses TRBV28 and TRBJ2-6; 7 bases are a match to TRBD1. The CDR3 has 18 residues. The V gene end was trimmed by 5 bases and the J gene end by 3 bases; junction bases not matched to a gene: 13. Germline loops: CDR1 MDHEN, CDR2 SYDVKM. In nucleotides, the CDR3 is TGTGCCAGCAGTCCCAAGACAGGGTCTAGATTTGGGGCCAACGTCCTGACTTTC. It yields the protein CASSPKTGSRFGANVLTF.

The genes are TRBV28 and TRBJ1-5; possibly TRBD1 for D (6 bases). Germline-derived CDR1 and CDR2 are MDHEN and SYDVKM. Trimming cost V 7 bases and J 0 bases, with 10 bases left between them. The CDR3 is 14 amino acids. The CDR3 spells CASKEQGSNQPQHF. CDR3 DNA sequence: TGTGCCAGCAAAGAACAGGGTAGCAATCAGCCCCAGCATTTT.

This clone was seen a single time. The gene calls are TRBV19 and TRBJ2-3, with 8 bases identical to TRBD1. The CDR3 is made up of 12 amino acids. Germline values: CDR1 LNHDA, CDR2 SQIVND (reference sequence). The V segment lost 3 bases and the J segment 11 bases; nucleotides outside the gene matches: 4. CDR3 sequence (DNA): TGTGCCAGTAGTATCCCCGGGACAGGGCAGTATTTT. It translates to CASSIPGTGQYF.